This T cell receptor (beta chain) emerged from a study of T-cell reconstitution after alpha-beta-depleted transplantation in children. This clonotype has a count of ten or more. Its antigen is still unknown. Library preparation (for TCRbeta) was performed with unique molecular identifiers. TCRdb reprocessed the PCR reads with MiXCR, giving one entry per CDR3 protein. The repertoire holds 97,000 or so distinct CDR3 sequences, about 6% seen once, with roughly 5.5% in the top ten. The CDR3 is made up of 18 amino acids. V shed 1 base and J 6 bases; nucleotides not matched to a gene: 11. CDR1 and CDR2 from the germline V gene are DFQATT and SNEGSKA (reference sequence). Study-level results: Elevated TCRbeta diversity at day 60 was traced, in some patients, to surviving recipient T cells and thymic progenitors. The study reportedly traced alpha-beta T cells about two months after transplant to several hundred expanded graft clones. Counts and diversity of T cells one year after transplant came mostly from newly produced T cells.

The receptor was isolated from a female patient between 2 and 15 years old who had a stem cell transplant for Fanconi anemia, so the T cells may come from the graft donor. V gene TRBV20-1 combines with J gene TRBJ2-1, with 14 nucleotides matching TRBD2. This specimen was PBMCs, mostly from graft donor cells, taken 60 days after TCRalphabeta/CD19-depleted stem cell transplant. CDR3 region: CSARAGLAGVNFGNEQFF. In nucleotides, the CDR3 is TGCAGTGCTAGAGCGGGACTAGCGGGAGTAAACTTTGGCAATGAGCAGTTCTTC.